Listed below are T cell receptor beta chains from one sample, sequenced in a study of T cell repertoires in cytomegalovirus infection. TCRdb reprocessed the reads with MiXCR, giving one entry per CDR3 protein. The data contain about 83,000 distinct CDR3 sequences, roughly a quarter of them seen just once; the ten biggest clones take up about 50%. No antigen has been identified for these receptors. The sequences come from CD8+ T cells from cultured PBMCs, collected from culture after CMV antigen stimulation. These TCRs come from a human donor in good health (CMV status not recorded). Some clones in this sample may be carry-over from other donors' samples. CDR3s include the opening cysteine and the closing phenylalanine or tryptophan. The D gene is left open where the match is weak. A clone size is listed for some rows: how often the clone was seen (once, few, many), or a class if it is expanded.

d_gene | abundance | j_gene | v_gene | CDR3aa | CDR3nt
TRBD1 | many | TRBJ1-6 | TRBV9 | CASSGSQGDYNSPLHF | TGTGCCAGCAGCGGATCACAGGGGGACTATAATTCACCCCTCCACTTT
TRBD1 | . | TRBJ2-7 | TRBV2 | CASIDPRGDRPYEQYF | TGTGCCAGCATCGATCCACGAGGGGACAGGCCCTACGAGCAGTACTTC
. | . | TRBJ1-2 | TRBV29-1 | CSVAPAGAGYGYTF | TGCAGCGTTGCCCCGGCGGGCGCGGGCTATGGCTACACCTTC
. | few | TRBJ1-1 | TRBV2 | CASGPDLSGTRRTEAFF | TGTGCCAGCGGTCCCGATCTGTCGGGGACGCGTAGGACTGAAGCTTTCTTT
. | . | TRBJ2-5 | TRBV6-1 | CASSEAGAGVKPSPLQETQYF | TGTGCCAGCAGTGAAGCTGGGGCAGGGGTGAAACCGTCGCCGTTACAAGAGACCCAGTACTTC
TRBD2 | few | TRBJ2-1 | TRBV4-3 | CASSQDGLAGDNEQFF | TGCGCCAGCAGCCAAGACGGACTAGCGGGGGACAATGAGCAGTTCTTC
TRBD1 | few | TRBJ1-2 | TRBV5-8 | CASSLQGAWYGYTF | TGTGCCAGCAGCTTGCAGGGGGCCTGGTATGGCTACACCTTC
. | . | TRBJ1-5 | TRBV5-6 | CASSHHLDSGQPQHF | TGTGCCAGCAGCCATCATCTCGACAGCGGCCAGCCCCAGCATTTT
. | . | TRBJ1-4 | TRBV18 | CASSPRRDGINEKLFF | TGTGCCAGCTCACCACGGAGGGACGGAATAAATGAAAAACTGTTTTTT
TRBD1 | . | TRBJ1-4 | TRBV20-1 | CSARGLGQGSPTNEKLFF | TGCAGTGCTAGAGGGTTAGGACAGGGGTCCCCAACTAATGAAAAACTGTTTTTT
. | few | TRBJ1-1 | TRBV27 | CASSYREGTEAFF | TGTGCCAGCAGTTACAGGGAGGGCACTGAAGCTTTCTTT
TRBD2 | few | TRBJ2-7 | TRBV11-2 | CASSSRTSGRAYAYEQYF | TGTGCCAGCAGCTCCCGGACTAGCGGGAGGGCCTATGCGTACGAGCAGTACTTC